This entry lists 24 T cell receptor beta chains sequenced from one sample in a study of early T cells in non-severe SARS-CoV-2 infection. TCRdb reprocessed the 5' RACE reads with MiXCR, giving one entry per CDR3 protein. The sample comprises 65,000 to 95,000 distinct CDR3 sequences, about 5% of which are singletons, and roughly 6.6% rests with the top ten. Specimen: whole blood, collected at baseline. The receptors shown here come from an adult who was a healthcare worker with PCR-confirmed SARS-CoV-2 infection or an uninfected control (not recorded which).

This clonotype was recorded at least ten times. CDR3 DNA: TGCAGCGCCAAGCGGGACACACGGGGGGGGACCCAGTACTTC. Its translation is CSAKRDTRGGTQYF. The rearrangement links TRBV29-1 to TRBJ2-5; 8 bases are shared with TRBD2. The germline V gene has CDR1 SQVTM and CDR2 ANQGSEA. Unmatched junction bases numbered 14, after V lost 7 bases and J lost 7 bases. The CDR3 is made up of 14 amino acids. Full variable domain (remainder filled in from reference TRBV29-1 and TRBJ2-5): SAVISQKPSRDICQRGTSLTIQCQVDSQVTMMFWYRQQPGQSLTLIATANQGSEATYESGFVIDKFPISRPNLTFSTLTVSNMSPEDSSIYLCSAKRDTRGGTQYFGPGTRLLVL.

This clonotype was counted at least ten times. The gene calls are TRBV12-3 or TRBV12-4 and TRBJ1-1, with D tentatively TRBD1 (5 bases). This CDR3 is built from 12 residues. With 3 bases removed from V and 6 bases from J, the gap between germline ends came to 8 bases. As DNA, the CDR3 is TGTGCCAGCAGTTTCGCGGGGCCTGAAGCTTTCTTT. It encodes CASSFAGPEAFF.

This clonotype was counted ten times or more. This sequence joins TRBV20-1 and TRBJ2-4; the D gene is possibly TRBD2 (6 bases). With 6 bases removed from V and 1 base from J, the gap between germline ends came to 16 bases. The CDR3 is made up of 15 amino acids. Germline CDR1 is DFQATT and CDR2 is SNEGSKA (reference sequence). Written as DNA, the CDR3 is TGCAGTGCCCCCCCATCGGGACTCGCCAAAAACATTCAGTACTTC. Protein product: CSAPPSGLAKNIQYF.

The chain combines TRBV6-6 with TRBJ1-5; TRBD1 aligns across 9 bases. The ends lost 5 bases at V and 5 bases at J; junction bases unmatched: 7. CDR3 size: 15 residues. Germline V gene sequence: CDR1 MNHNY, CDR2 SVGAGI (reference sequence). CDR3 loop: CASSRTGGVDQPQHF. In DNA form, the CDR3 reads TGTGCCAGCAGTCGAACAGGGGGCGTAGATCAGCCCCAGCATTTT.

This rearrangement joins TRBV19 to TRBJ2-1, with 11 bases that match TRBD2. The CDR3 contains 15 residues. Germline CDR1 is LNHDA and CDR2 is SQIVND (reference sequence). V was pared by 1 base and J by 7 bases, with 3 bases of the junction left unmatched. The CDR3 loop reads CASSIAASGRNEQFF. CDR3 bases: TGTGCCAGTAGTATAGCGGCTAGCGGGAGGAATGAGCAGTTCTTC.

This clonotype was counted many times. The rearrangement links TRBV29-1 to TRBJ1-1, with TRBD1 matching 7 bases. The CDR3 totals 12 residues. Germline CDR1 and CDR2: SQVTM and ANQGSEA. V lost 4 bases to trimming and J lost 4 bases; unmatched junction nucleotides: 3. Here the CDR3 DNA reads TGCAGCGTTGGACAGGGAGGCACTGAAGCTTTCTTT. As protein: CSVGQGGTEAFF.

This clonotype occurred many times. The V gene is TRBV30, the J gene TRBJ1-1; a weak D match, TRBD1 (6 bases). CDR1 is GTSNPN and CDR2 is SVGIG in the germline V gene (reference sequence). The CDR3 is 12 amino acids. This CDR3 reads CAFGQSNTEAFF. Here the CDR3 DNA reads TGTGCTTTCGGACAGTCGAACACTGAAGCTTTCTTT.

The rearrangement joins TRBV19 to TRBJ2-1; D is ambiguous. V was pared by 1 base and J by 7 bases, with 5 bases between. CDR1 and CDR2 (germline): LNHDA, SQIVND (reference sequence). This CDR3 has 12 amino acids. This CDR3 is CASSIVINEQFF. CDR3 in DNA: TGTGCCAGTAGTATAGTCATTAATGAGCAGTTCTTC. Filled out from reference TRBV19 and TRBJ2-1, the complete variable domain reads DGGITQSPKYLFRKEGQNVTLSCEQNLNHDAMYWYRQDPGQGLRLIYYSQIVNDFQKGDIAEGYSVSREKKESFPLTVTSAQKNPTAFYLCASSIVINEQFFGPGTRLTVL.

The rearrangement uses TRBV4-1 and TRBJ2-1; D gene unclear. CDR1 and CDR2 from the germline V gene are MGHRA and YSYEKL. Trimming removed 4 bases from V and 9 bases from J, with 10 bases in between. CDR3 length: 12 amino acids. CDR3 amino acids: CASSPQLPEQFF. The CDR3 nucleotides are TGCGCCAGCAGCCCCCAGTTGCCTGAGCAGTTCTTC.

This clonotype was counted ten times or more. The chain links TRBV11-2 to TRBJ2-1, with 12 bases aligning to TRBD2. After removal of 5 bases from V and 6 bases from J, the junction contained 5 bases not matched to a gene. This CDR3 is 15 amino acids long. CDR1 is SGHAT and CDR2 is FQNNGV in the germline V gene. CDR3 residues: CASSPLAGGPNEQFF. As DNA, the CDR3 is TGTGCCAGCAGCCCTCTAGCGGGAGGGCCCAATGAGCAGTTCTTC.

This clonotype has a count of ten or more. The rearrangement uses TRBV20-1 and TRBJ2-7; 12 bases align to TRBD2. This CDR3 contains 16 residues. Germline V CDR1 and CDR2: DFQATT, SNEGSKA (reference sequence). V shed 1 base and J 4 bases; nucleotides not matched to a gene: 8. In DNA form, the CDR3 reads TGCAGTGCTAGAGGGGCTAGCGGGAGGGGGGCTTACGAGCAGTACTTC. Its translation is CSARGASGRGAYEQYF.

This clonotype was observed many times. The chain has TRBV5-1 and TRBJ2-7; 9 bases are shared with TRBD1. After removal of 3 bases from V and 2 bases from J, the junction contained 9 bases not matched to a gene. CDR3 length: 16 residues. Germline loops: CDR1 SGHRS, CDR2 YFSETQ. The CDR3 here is CASSSTGGGGAYEQYF. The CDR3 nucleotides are TGCGCCAGCAGCTCTACAGGGGGCGGCGGCGCCTACGAGCAGTACTTC.

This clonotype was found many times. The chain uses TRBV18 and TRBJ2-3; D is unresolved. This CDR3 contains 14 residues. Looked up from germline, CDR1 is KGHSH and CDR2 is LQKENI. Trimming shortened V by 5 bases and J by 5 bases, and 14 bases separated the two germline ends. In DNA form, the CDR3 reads TGTGCCAGCTCAAACCTGCTGAGTAAAGATACGCAGTATTTT. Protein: CASSNLLSKDTQYF.

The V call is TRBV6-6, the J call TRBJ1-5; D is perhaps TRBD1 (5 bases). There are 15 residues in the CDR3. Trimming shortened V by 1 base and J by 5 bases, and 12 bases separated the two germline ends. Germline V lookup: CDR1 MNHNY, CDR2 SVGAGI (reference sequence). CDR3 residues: CASSYLGQGDQPQHF. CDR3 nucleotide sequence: TGTGCCAGCAGTTACTTGGGTCAAGGGGATCAGCCCCAGCATTTT.

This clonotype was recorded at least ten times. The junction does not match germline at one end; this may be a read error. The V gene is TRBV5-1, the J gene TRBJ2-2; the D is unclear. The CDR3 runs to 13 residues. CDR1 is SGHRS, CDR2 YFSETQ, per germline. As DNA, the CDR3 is TGTGCCAGCAGTTTAGCCGGGACCGGGGAGCTGTTTTTT. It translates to CASSLAGTGELFF. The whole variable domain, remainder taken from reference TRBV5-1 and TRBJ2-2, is KAGVTQTPRYLIKTRGQQVTLSCSPISGHRSVSWYQQTPGQGLQFLFEYFSETQRNKGNFPGRFSGRQFSNSRSEMNVSTLELGDSALYLCASSLAGTGELFFGEGSRLTVL.

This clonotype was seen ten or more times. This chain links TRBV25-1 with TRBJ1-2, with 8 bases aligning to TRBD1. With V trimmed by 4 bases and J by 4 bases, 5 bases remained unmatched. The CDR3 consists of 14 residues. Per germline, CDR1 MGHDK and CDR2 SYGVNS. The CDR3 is CASSATGGGYGYTF. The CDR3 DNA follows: TGTGCCAGCAGTGCTACAGGGGGTGGCTATGGCTACACCTTC.

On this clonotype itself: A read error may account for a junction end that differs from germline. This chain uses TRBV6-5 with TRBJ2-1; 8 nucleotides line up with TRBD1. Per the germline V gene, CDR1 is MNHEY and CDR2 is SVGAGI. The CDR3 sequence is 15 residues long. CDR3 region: CTSSYPGGLYNEQFF. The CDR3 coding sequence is TGTACCAGCAGTTACCCAGGGGGCTTATACAATGAGCAGTTCTTC.

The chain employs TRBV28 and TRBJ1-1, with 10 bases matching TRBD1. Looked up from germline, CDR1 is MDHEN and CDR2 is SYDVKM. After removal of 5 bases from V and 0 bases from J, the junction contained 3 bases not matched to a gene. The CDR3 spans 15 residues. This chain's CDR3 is CASSPTGGLNTEAFF. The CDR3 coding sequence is TGTGCCAGCAGTCCGACAGGGGGCTTGAACACTGAAGCTTTCTTT.

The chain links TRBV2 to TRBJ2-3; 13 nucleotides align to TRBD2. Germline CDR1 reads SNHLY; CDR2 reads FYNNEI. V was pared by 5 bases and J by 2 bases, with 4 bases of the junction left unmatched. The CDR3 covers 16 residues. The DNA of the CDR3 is TGTGCCAGCAGTCCTGGGACTAGCGGGAACACAGATACGCAGTATTTT. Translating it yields CASSPGTSGNTDTQYF.

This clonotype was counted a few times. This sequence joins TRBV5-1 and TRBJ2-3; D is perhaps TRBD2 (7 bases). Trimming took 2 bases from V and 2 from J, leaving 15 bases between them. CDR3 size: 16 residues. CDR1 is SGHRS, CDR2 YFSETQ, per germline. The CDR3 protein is CASSFVEGGVTDTQYF. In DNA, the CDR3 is TGCGCCAGCAGCTTTGTAGAAGGGGGGGTCACAGATACGCAGTATTTT.

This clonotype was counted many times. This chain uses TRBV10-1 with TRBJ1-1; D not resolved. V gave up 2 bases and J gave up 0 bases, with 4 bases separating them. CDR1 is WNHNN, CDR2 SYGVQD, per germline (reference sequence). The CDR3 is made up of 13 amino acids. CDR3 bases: TGCGCCAGCAGTGAGGAGTTGAACACTGAAGCTTTCTTT. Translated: CASSEELNTEAFF.

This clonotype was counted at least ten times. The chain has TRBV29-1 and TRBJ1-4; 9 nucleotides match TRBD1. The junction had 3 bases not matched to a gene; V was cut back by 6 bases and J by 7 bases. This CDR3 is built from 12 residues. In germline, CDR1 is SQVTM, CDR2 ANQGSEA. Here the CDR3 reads CSVGTGTEKLFF. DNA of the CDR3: TGCAGCGTCGGGACAGGGACTGAAAAACTGTTTTTT.

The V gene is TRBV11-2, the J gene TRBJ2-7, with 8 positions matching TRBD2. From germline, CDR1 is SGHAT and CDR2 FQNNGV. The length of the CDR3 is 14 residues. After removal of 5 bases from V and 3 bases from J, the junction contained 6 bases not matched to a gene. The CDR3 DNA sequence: TGTGCCAGCAGCACGGGACTAGAGATCTACGAGCAGTACTTC. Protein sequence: CASSTGLEIYEQYF.

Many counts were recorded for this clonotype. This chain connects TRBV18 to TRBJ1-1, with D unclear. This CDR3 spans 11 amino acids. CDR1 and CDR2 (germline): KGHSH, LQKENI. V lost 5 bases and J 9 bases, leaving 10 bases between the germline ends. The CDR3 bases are TGTGCCAGCTCATCCACTGGTAAAGCTTTCTTT. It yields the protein CASSSTGKAFF. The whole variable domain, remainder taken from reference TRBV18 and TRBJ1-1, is NAGVMQNPRHLVRRRGQEARLRCSPMKGHSHVYWYRQLPEEGLKFMVYLQKENIIDESGMPKERFSAEFPKEGPSILRIQQVVRGDSAAYFCASSSTGKAFFGQGTRLTVV.